This TCR beta chain was captured by sequencing in a study of blood T cell repertoires in COVID-19. Study as a whole: The United States, Italy and Spain supplied acute and convalescent COVID-19 samples. Sample material is recorded as cDNA or gDNA derived from T cells, B-cell-depleted T cells, or PBMCs.

Authors' methods: Amplification with reference gene primers provided the estimates of nucleated cell counts. Some clones are missing from TCRdb's copy, which holds only in-frame ones; the method was immunoSEQ multiplex PCR. D and trimming come from the DNA, and the V and J calls and clone size come from that table. The repertoire consists of over 70,000 clones, with around 88% occurring once and the leading ten covering 6% to 7.5%. This clone was detected a few times. The CDR3 is 15 residues long. V was trimmed by 2 bases and J by 0 bases, leaving 8 bases between them. Germline CDR1 is LNHDA and CDR2 is SQIVND (reference sequence).

Material: peripheral blood. V gene TRBV19 combines with J gene TRBJ1-5; D possibly corresponds to TRBD1 (6 bases). The clonotype originates from a woman of 80 years or more with acute or convalescent COVID-19. CDR3 amino acids: CASSIWTDSNQPQHF. CDR3 bases: TGTGCCAGTAGTATATGGACAGATAGCAATCAGCCCCAGCATTTT. The complete variable domain, with remaining parts taken from reference TRBV19 and TRBJ1-5, reads DGGITQSPKYLFRKEGQNVTLSCEQNLNHDAMYWYRQDPGQGLRLIYYSQIVNDFQKGDIAEGYSVSREKKESFPLTVTSAQKNPTAFYLCASSIWTDSNQPQHFGDGTRLSIL.